The 10 T cell receptor beta chains given below trace back to one sample, sequenced in a study of cytomegalovirus exposure and HLA in healthy donors. PCR primers comprised 60 Vbeta and 13 Jbeta primers. Clones were read by immunoSEQ multiplex PCR, and TCRdb kept only the in-frame ones, dropping some. The sample consists of 150,000 or so clones, around 74% of them appearing once. The sequencing input was PBMCs. The receptors were sampled from a young man in good health and CMV-seropositive.

The J gene is TRBJ1-5, the V gene TRBV9; possibly TRBD1 for D (6 bases). This CDR3 has 15 residues. The V and J ends lost 4 bases and 0 bases respectively, with 11 bases between them. Germline V lookup: CDR1 SGDLS, CDR2 YYNGEE. CDR3 region: CASSPGTNSNQPQHF. DNA for the CDR3: TGTGCCAGCAGCCCAGGGACAAATAGCAATCAGCCCCAGCATTTT.

The rearrangement joins TRBV4-2 to TRBJ2-3; 11 bases match TRBD2. The V gene's germline CDR1 is LGHNA and CDR2 YNFKEQ. With 4 bases clipped from V and 6 bases from J, the junction kept 6 bases outside the gene matches. The CDR3 runs 15 residues. The CDR3 sequence: CASSLFSGGADTQYF. The DNA for the CDR3 is TGTGCCAGCAGCCTCTTTAGCGGGGGGGCCGATACGCAGTATTTT.

The rearrangement links TRBV14 to TRBJ1-2, with D tentatively TRBD1 (5 bases). CDR3 size: 15 residues. The V and J ends lost 7 bases and 3 bases respectively, with 18 bases between them. The germline V gene has CDR1 SGHDN and CDR2 FVKESK. CDR3 DNA: TGTGCCAGCACCCGGGCGGGGGATAAAGACTATGGCTACACCTTC. Translated, it gives CASTRAGDKDYGYTF.

The J gene is TRBJ2-7, the V gene TRBV7-9; 9 nucleotides agree with TRBD1. The V segment lost 1 base and the J segment 0 bases; nucleotides outside the gene matches: 4. This CDR3 spans 16 amino acids. Germline values: CDR1 SEHNR, CDR2 FQNEAQ (reference sequence). CDR3 amino acids: CASSLVWDRASYEQYF. The CDR3 DNA sequence: TGTGCCAGCAGCTTAGTATGGGACAGGGCCTCCTACGAGCAGTACTTC.

The chain has TRBV13 and TRBJ2-3; 11 bases agree with TRBD2. The ends lost 5 bases at V and 2 bases at J; junction bases unmatched: 6. The length of the CDR3 is 16 residues. Germline V gene sequence: CDR1 PRHDT, CDR2 FYEKMQ (reference sequence). The CDR3 spells CASSPGTSGSTDTQYF. CDR3 DNA: TGTGCCAGCAGCCCCGGGACTAGCGGTTCCACAGATACGCAGTATTTT.

CDR3 bases: TGCGCCAGCAGCGACACGGATGGGTACGAGCAGTACTTC. Amino acids: CASSDTDGYEQYF. The chain joins TRBV10-1 to TRBJ2-7; D remains unclear. This CDR3 is 13 amino acids long. Trimming shortened V by 6 bases and J by 4 bases, and 13 bases separated the two germline ends. CDR1 and CDR2 from the germline V gene are WNHNN and SYGVQD (reference sequence).

The chain carries TRBV5-1 and TRBJ2-2; TRBD1 aligns across 10 bases. CDR1 and CDR2 (germline): SGHRS, YFSETQ. The CDR3 is made up of 17 amino acids. V lost 2 bases to trimming and J lost 5 bases; unmatched junction nucleotides: 9. CDR3 DNA sequence: TGCGCCAGCAGCTTTCCAGTGAGACAGGGGGCAACCGGGGAGCTGTTTTTT. Encoded protein: CASSFPVRQGATGELFF.

This clone has just a few counts. The rearrangement links TRBV4-2 to TRBJ2-3, with a weak D call TRBD1 (5 bases). Germline V gene lookup returns CDR1 LGHNA and CDR2 YNFKEQ. The CDR3 covers 14 residues. Trimming left V 0 bases short and J 8 bases short, with 12 bases between. CDR3 protein: CASSQDSRGTTQYF. The DNA for the CDR3 is TGTGCCAGCAGCCAAGACTCTAGGGGTACTACGCAGTATTTT.

The chain recombines TRBV6-5 with TRBJ2-6; tentatively, D is TRBD1 (6 bases). V lost 6 bases to trimming and J lost 4 bases, with 10 bases between them. Germline-derived CDR1 and CDR2 are MNHEY and SVGAGI. The CDR3 consists of 14 residues. The CDR3 DNA reads TGTGCCAGCAGACTGGGGACAGGGGCCAACGTCCTGACTTTC. Encoded protein: CASRLGTGANVLTF.

The chain recombines TRBV5-1 with TRBJ2-3, with TRBD1 matching 7 bases. V shed 4 bases and J 2 bases; nucleotides not matched to a gene: 4. This CDR3 region has 14 residues. The V gene's germline CDR1 is SGHRS and CDR2 YFSETQ. CDR3 sequence (DNA): TGCGCCAGCAGCAACAGGGGCACCACAGATACGCAGTATTTT. Amino acids: CASSNRGTTDTQYF.